These 27 T cell receptor beta chains originate from one sample sequenced in a study of high-grade serous ovarian cancer treatment subgroups. The protocol was immunoSEQ multiplex PCR, while the TCRdb copy is restricted to in-frame clones and leaves out a portion. Among tens of thousands of clones listed, around 84% were seen once. Tumor samples were taken before definitive surgery or chemotherapy. The specimen sequenced was tumor tissue. Receptors originate from a human donor with high-grade serous ovarian cancer.

The chain combines TRBV14 with TRBJ2-3; D unclear. The CDR3 covers 14 residues. In germline, CDR1 is SGHDN, CDR2 FVKESK. Trimming removed 3 bases from V and 3 bases from J, with 10 bases in between. The DNA for the CDR3 is TGTGCCAGCAGCCAGAAGGAATTTACAGATACGCAGTATTTT. Translation gives CASSQKEFTDTQYF. Complete variable domain (other parts from reference TRBV14 and TRBJ2-3): EAGVTQFPSHSVIEKGQTVTLRCDPISGHDNLYWYRRVMGKEIKFLLHFVKESKQDESGMPNNRFLAERTGGTYSTLKVQPAELEDSGVYFCASSQKEFTDTQYFGPGTRLTVL.

The J gene is TRBJ2-5, the V gene TRBV5-1; unclear D gene. The length of the CDR3 is 14 residues. Looked up from germline, CDR1 is SGHRS and CDR2 is YFSETQ. Between the trimmed V and J ends, which lost 0 bases and 5 bases, there was a span of 11 bases. The DNA of the CDR3 is TGCGCCAGCAGCTTGGGTATAGGGTTGGAGACCCAGTACTTC. This translates into CASSLGIGLETQYF.

The table lists this clone with a few counts. This chain connects TRBV7-9 to TRBJ2-5; TRBD2 aligns across 15 bases. The germline V gene has CDR1 SEHNR and CDR2 FQNEAQ (reference sequence). The CDR3 has 17 amino acids. Germline trimming cut 5 bases from V and 4 bases from J; bases unmatched to any gene: 8. This chain's CDR3 is CASSPSQGLAGGETQYF. The CDR3 region has the DNA TGTGCCAGCAGCCCGAGCCAGGGACTAGCGGGAGGAGAGACCCAGTACTTC.

This chain links TRBV6-1 with TRBJ2-7, with TRBD2 identical over 12 bases. There are 15 residues in the CDR3. From germline, CDR1 is MNHNS and CDR2 SASEGT. V shed 5 bases, J shed 7 bases, and the junction held 9 bases outside the gene matches. CDR3 sequence reads: CASSKTTSGRNEQYF. DNA of the CDR3: TGTGCCAGCAGTAAAACGACTAGCGGGAGAAATGAGCAGTACTTC.

The gene calls are TRBV19 and TRBJ1-1, with D unclear. V lost 1 base, J lost 0 bases, and 6 bases lay in between. This CDR3 comprises 14 residues. Germline V gives CDR1 LNHDA, CDR2 SQIVND (reference sequence). CDR3 DNA sequence: TGTGCCAGTAGTATAGGGCGGCTGAACACTGAAGCTTTCTTT. Amino acid sequence: CASSIGRLNTEAFF. The variable domain in full, completed from reference TRBV19 and TRBJ1-1, reads DGGITQSPKYLFRKEGQNVTLSCEQNLNHDAMYWYRQDPGQGLRLIYYSQIVNDFQKGDIAEGYSVSREKKESFPLTVTSAQKNPTAFYLCASSIGRLNTEAFFGQGTRLTVV.

The chain links TRBV19 to TRBJ2-7; 7 bases agree with TRBD1. The CDR3 is made up of 13 amino acids. The germline gives CDR1 LNHDA, CDR2 SQIVND (reference sequence). V was pared by 4 bases and J by 6 bases, with 6 bases of the junction left unmatched. The CDR3 region is CASSTNPGGEQYF. As DNA, the CDR3 is TGTGCCAGTAGTACAAACCCAGGGGGCGAGCAGTACTTC.

The chain joins TRBV18 to TRBJ2-7, with 8 bases matching TRBD1. The CDR3 runs to 16 residues. V shed 3 bases, J shed 2 bases, and the junction held 9 bases outside the gene matches. Germline V gene sequence: CDR1 KGHSH, CDR2 LQKENI. The CDR3 region is CASSPTRQGITYEQYF. The CDR3 DNA reads TGTGCCAGCTCACCCACCAGACAGGGGATCACCTACGAGCAGTACTTC.

The rearrangement uses TRBV5-4 and TRBJ2-7, with D tentatively TRBD2 (5 bases). CDR3 size: 15 residues. Trimming cost V 2 bases and J 3 bases, with 15 bases left between them. Germline CDR1 is SGHNT and CDR2 is YYREEE (reference sequence). Here the CDR3 reads CASSFSPGSDYEQYF. CDR3 sequence (DNA): TGTGCCAGCAGCTTTTCTCCGGGGTCAGACTACGAGCAGTACTTC.

The chain links TRBV6-1 to TRBJ2-7; D unclear. This CDR3 spans 11 amino acids. Trimming took 10 bases from V and 2 from J, leaving 9 bases between them. Germline CDR1 and CDR2: MNHNS and SASEGT. CDR3 protein: CATERTYEQYF. CDR3 sequence (DNA): TGTGCCACCGAAAGAACCTACGAGCAGTACTTC.

V usage is TRBV9 and J usage is TRBJ1-2, with a possible D match to TRBD1 (6 bases). The CDR3 sequence is 13 residues long. V dropped 5 bases and J dropped 2 bases, with 10 bases sitting between them. Germline CDR1 and CDR2: SGDLS and YYNGEE. CDR3 loop: CASRDRSNYGYTF. The CDR3 bases are TGTGCCAGCAGAGACAGGAGCAACTATGGCTACACCTTC.

The chain couples TRBV6-1 to TRBJ2-1; D perhaps matches TRBD2 (6 bases). CDR3 length: 15 residues. CDR1 and CDR2 (germline): MNHNS, SASEGT. V lost 5 bases and J 7 bases, leaving 18 bases between the germline ends. The CDR3 sequence: CASSISGGVFNEQFF. The CDR3 DNA sequence: TGTGCCAGCAGTATCAGCGGAGGGGTTTTTAATGAGCAGTTCTTC.

The V and J genes are TRBV27 and TRBJ1-4; 9 positions match TRBD1. The germline V gene encodes CDR1 MNHEY and CDR2 SMNVEV (reference sequence). V lost 8 bases, J lost 5 bases, and 18 bases stayed unmatched. There are 18 residues in the CDR3. CDR3 amino acids: CASSPDRGGDYLNEKLFF. The CDR3 DNA follows: TGTGCCAGCTCCCCGGACAGGGGAGGGGACTACTTGAATGAAAAACTGTTTTTT. Using reference TRBV27 and TRBJ1-4 for the parts outside the CDR3, the full variable domain is EAQVTQNPRYLITVTGKKLTVTCSQNMNHEYMSWYRQDPGLGLRQIYYSMNVEVTDKGDVPEGYKVSRKEKRNFPLILESPSPNQTSLYFCASSPDRGGDYLNEKLFFGSGTQLSVL.

This clone occurred a few times. The CDR3 here is CASSPNGGAAQPQHF. The CDR3 nucleotides are TGTGCCAGCAGCCCCAATGGGGGGGCGGCTCAGCCCCAGCATTTT. The chain uses TRBV11-2 and TRBJ1-5; TRBD1 is a possible D gene (6 bases). V lost 5 bases, J lost 6 bases, and 17 bases lay in between. In germline, CDR1 is SGHAT, CDR2 FQNNGV. The CDR3 has 15 residues.

This clone showed up just once. This chain connects TRBV7-2 to TRBJ2-1; 10 nucleotides line up with TRBD2. V gave up 6 bases and J gave up 9 bases; unmatched junction bases: 11. Germline V CDR1 and CDR2: SGHTA, FQGNSA. The CDR3 runs 15 residues. The CDR3 bases are TGTGCCAGCAGATTGGGGGCTAGCGGGAGTGGTGAGCAGTTCTTC. Protein product: CASRLGASGSGEQFF. Supplemented by reference TRBV7-2 and TRBJ2-1, the full variable domain reads GAGVSQSPSNKVTEKGKDVELRCDPISGHTALYWYRQSLGQGLEFLIYFQGNSAPDKSGLPSDRFSAERTGGSVSTLTIQRTQQEDSAVYLCASRLGASGSGEQFFGPGTRLTVL.

V and J are TRBV11-2 and TRBJ2-5; D is uncertain. V dropped 3 bases and J dropped 4 bases, with 6 bases sitting between them. CDR3 length: 12 amino acids. The V gene's germline CDR1 is SGHAT and CDR2 FQNNGV. In nucleotides, the CDR3 is TGTGCCAGCAGCTTCATCCGAGAGACCCAGTACTTC. Its translation is CASSFIRETQYF.

This clone has just a few counts. This chain joins TRBV27 and TRBJ2-6; the D is unclear. Germline values: CDR1 MNHEY, CDR2 SMNVEV (reference sequence). This CDR3 spans 18 amino acids. V was shortened by 5 bases and J by 5 bases, with 22 bases between the two germline ends. The CDR3 DNA reads as TGTGCCAGCAGTACGGTGGCGACCGGTGCTGGGCGGGCCAACGTCCTGACTTTC. Amino acids: CASSTVATGAGRANVLTF.

This rearrangement joins TRBV15 to TRBJ1-1, with D perhaps TRBD1 (6 bases). Germline values: CDR1 LNHNV, CDR2 YYDKDF (reference sequence). The V and J ends lost 1 base and 4 bases respectively, with 13 bases between them. CDR3 length: 15 amino acids. The CDR3 here is CATSRGTGLVTEAFF. CDR3 DNA sequence: TGTGCCACCAGCAGAGGAACAGGGCTGGTCACTGAAGCTTTCTTT.

The V and J genes are TRBV6-1 and TRBJ2-1; D gene ambiguous. Germline values: CDR1 MNHNS, CDR2 SASEGT. V lost 6 bases and J lost 0, with 9 bases in between. This CDR3 is 14 amino acids long. The CDR3 coding sequence is TGTGCCAGCAGCGATCACCCCTCCTACAATGAGCAGTTCTTC. Encoded protein: CASSDHPSYNEQFF.

The gene calls are TRBV5-1 and TRBJ2-5; tentatively, D is TRBD2 (5 bases). Germline V CDR1 and CDR2: SGHRS, YFSETQ. The CDR3 covers 15 residues. Trimming cost V 0 bases and J 7 bases, with 16 bases left between them. The chain's CDR3 is CASSLVLDTEATQYF. As DNA, the CDR3 is TGCGCCAGCAGCTTGGTCCTAGACACGGAGGCGACCCAGTACTTC.

V and J are TRBV19 and TRBJ2-5; TRBD2 matches 12 bases. The CDR3 sequence is 14 residues long. Germline loops: CDR1 LNHDA, CDR2 SQIVND (reference sequence). V gave up 7 bases and J gave up 4 bases; unmatched junction bases: 4. DNA for the CDR3: TGTGCCAGTAAACCGGGACTAGCGGGAGAGACCCAGTACTTC. This encodes CASKPGLAGETQYF.

The chain links TRBV29-1 to TRBJ2-5; D gene ambiguous. Germline V gene data show CDR1 as SQVTM and CDR2 as ANQGSEA. The germline V and J ends were trimmed by 0 bases and 4 bases, with 9 bases remaining between them. The CDR3 is 13 residues long. DNA of the CDR3: TGCAGCGTTGAAGATGCTAGTCGAGAGACCCAGTACTTC. Protein: CSVEDASRETQYF.

The chain recombines TRBV6-1 with TRBJ1-1; the D gene is possibly TRBD1 (5 bases). Germline V gene sequence: CDR1 MNHNS, CDR2 SASEGT. The CDR3 sequence is 15 residues long. V shed 7 bases and J shed 1 base, with 16 bases lying between them. CDR3 sequence reads: CASTPLSGTNTEAFF. The CDR3 DNA reads TGTGCCAGCACCCCCCTTTCAGGGACGAACACTGAAGCTTTCTTT.

The chain recombines TRBV6-1 with TRBJ1-5; unclear D gene. Germline CDR1 and CDR2: MNHNS and SASEGT. Trimming cost V 9 bases and J 0 bases, with 15 bases left between them. The length of the CDR3 is 15 residues. The CDR3 coding sequence is TGTGCCAGTACAAGAACGGAGTATAGCAATCAGCCCCAGCATTTT. This encodes CASTRTEYSNQPQHF.

The chain couples TRBV18 to TRBJ2-1; D assignment may be TRBD1 or TRBD2 (6 bases each). The CDR3 consists of 15 residues. V dropped 1 base and J dropped 5 bases, with 12 bases sitting between them. The germline V gene encodes CDR1 KGHSH and CDR2 LQKENI. This chain's CDR3 is CASSPRAGEDNEQFF. DNA of the CDR3: TGTGCCAGCTCACCACGGGCAGGGGAGGACAATGAGCAGTTCTTC.

This clone was seen only a few times. The rearrangement links TRBV7-9 to TRBJ1-5; no definite D call. Germline-derived CDR1 and CDR2 are SEHNR and FQNEAQ (reference sequence). Between the trimmed V and J ends, which lost 5 bases and 4 bases, there was a span of 15 bases. The CDR3 is 15 residues long. The CDR3 nucleotides are TGTGCCAGCAGCCCCACCGGGCAGAGTAATCAGCCCCAGCATTTT. Protein: CASSPTGQSNQPQHF.

The gene calls are TRBV19 and TRBJ2-1; 12 bases match TRBD2. The CDR3 loop spans 16 amino acids. Germline V gene lookup returns CDR1 LNHDA and CDR2 SQIVND (reference sequence). V lost 4 bases and J lost 2; bases outside the gene matches: 3. For the CDR3, the DNA is TGTGCCAGTAGTACCTCTAGCGGGAGGGCCTACAATGAGCAGTTCTTC. Its protein product is CASSTSSGRAYNEQFF.

The chain couples TRBV25-1 to TRBJ2-3; the D is unclear. In germline, CDR1 is MGHDK, CDR2 SYGVNS. The CDR3 is 14 amino acids. Trimming stripped 7 bases from V and 4 bases from J, with 15 bases between. CDR3 DNA sequence: TGTGCCAGCATGTCAGCGACCCTTTCAGATACGCAGTATTTT. Encoded protein: CASMSATLSDTQYF.